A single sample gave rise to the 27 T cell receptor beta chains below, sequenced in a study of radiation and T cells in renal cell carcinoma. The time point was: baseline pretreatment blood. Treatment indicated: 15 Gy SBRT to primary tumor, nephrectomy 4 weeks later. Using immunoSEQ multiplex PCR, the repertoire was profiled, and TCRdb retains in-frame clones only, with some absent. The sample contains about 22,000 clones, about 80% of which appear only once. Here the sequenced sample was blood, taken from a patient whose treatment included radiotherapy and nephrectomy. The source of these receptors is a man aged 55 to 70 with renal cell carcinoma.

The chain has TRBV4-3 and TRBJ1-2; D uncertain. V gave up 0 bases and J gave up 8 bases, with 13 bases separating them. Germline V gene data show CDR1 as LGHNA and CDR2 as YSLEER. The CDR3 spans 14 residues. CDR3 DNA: TGCGCCAGCAGCCAAGAATCCCTCGGTGGGGGCTACACCTTC. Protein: CASSQESLGGGYTF.

CDR3 region: CASSVWTMRDTGELFF. CDR3 nucleotides: TGTGCCAGCAGCGTATGGACAATGAGGGACACCGGGGAGCTGTTTTTT. The J gene is TRBJ2-2, the V gene TRBV9; D is possibly TRBD1 or TRBD2 (5 bases each). CDR3 size: 16 residues. V lost 1 base and J 3 bases, leaving 13 bases between the germline ends. Germline V gives CDR1 SGDLS, CDR2 YYNGEE. The variable domain in full, with the rest retrieved from reference TRBV9 and TRBJ2-2, is DSGVTQTPKHLITATGQRVTLRCSPRSGDLSVYWYQQSLDQGLQFLIQYYNGEERAKGNILERFSAQQFPDLHSELNLSSLELGDSALYFCASSVWTMRDTGELFFGEGSRLTVL.

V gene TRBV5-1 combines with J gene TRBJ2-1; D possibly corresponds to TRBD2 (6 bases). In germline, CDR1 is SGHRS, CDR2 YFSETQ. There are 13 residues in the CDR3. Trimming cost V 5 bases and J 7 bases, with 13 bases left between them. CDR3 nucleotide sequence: TGCGCCAGCAGGTCCGGACTATTTAATGAGCAGTTCTTC. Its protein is CASRSGLFNEQFF.

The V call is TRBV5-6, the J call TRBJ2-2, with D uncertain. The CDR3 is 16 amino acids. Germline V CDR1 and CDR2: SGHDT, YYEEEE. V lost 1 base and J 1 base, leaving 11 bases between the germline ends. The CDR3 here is CASSLFIQRNTGELFF. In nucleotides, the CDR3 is TGTGCCAGCAGCTTGTTTATCCAGCGGAACACCGGGGAGCTGTTTTTT. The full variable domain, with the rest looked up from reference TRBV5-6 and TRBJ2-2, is DAGVTQSPTHLIKTRGQQVTLRCSPKSGHDTVSWYQQALGQGPQFIFQYYEEEERQRGNFPDRFSGHQFPNYSSELNVNALLLGDSALYLCASSLFIQRNTGELFFGEGSRLTVL.

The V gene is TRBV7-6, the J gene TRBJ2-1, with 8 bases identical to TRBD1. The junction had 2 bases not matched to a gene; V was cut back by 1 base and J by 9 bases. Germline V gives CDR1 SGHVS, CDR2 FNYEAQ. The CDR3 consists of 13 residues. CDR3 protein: CASSLGTGSEQFF. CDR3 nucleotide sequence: TGTGCCAGCAGCTTAGGGACAGGGTCTGAGCAGTTCTTC.

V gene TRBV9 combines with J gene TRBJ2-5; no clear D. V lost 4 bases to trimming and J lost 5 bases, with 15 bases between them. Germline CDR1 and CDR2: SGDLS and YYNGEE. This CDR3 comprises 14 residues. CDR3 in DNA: TGTGCCAGCAGCCCTCAGGTTGTCGGGGAGACCCAGTACTTC. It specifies CASSPQVVGETQYF.

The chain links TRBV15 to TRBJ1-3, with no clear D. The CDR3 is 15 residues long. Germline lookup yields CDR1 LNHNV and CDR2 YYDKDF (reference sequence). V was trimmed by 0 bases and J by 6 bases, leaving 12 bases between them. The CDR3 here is CATSRDPGRENTIYF. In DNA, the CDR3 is TGTGCCACCAGCAGAGATCCCGGGAGGGAAAACACCATATATTTT.

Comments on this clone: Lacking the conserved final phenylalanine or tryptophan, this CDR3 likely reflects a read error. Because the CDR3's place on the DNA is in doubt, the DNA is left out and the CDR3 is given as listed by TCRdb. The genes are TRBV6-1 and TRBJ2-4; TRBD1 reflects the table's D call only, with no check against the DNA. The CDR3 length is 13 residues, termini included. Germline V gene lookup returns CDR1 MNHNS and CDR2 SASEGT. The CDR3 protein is CASSDSTGVGSSV.

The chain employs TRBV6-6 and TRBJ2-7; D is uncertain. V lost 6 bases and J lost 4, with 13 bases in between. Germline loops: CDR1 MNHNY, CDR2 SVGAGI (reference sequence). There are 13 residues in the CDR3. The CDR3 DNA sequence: TGTGCCAGCAGCTCCCAAGAGGAGTACGAGCAGTACTTC. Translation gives CASSSQEEYEQYF.

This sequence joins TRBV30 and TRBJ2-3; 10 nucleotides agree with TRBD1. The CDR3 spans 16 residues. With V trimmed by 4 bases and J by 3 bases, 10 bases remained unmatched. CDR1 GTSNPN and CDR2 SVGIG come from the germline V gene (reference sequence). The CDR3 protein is CAWTGQGFTRTDTQYF. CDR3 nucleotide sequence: TGTGCCTGGACGGGACAGGGGTTTACGAGAACAGATACGCAGTATTTT.

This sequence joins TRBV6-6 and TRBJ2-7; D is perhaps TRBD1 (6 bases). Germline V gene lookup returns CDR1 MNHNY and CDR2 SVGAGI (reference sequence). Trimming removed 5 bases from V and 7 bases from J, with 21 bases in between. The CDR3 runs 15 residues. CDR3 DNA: TGTGCCAGCAGTCCTGGTGGGGGCGCATCTTTAGAGCAGTACTTC. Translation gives CASSPGGGASLEQYF.

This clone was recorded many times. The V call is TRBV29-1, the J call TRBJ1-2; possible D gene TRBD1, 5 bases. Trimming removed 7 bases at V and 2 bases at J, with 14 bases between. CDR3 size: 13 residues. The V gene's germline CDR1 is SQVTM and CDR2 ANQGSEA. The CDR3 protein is CSDSMGDNYGYTF. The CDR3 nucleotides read TGCAGCGATTCGATGGGGGACAACTATGGCTACACCTTC. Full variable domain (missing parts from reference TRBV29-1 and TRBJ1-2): SAVISQKPSRDICQRGTSLTIQCQVDSQVTMMFWYRQQPGQSLTLIATANQGSEATYESGFVIDKFPISRPNLTFSTLTVSNMSPEDSSIYLCSDSMGDNYGYTFGSGTRLTVV.

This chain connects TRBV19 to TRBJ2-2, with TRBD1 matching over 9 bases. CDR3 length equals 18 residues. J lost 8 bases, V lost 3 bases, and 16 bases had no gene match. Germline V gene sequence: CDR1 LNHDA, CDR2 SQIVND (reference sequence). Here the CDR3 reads CASSMGIRIGQGRGELFF. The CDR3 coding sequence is TGTGCCAGTAGTATGGGGATACGAATTGGACAGGGGAGAGGGGAGCTGTTTTTT. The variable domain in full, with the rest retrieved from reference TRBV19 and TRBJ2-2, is DGGITQSPKYLFRKEGQNVTLSCEQNLNHDAMYWYRQDPGQGLRLIYYSQIVNDFQKGDIAEGYSVSREKKESFPLTVTSAQKNPTAFYLCASSMGIRIGQGRGELFFGEGSRLTVL.

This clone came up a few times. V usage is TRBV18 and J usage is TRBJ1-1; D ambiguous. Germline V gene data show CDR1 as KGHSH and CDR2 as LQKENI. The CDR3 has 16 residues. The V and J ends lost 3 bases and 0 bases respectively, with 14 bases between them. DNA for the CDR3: TGTGCCAGCTCACCTTTGACCCTGGGGATGAACACTGAAGCTTTCTTT. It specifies CASSPLTLGMNTEAFF.

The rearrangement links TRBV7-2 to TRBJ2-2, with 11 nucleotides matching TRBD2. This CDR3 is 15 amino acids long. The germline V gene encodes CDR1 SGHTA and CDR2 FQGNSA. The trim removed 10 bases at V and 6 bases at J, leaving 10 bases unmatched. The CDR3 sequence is CAIKGLAGGPGELFF. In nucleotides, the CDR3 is TGTGCCATAAAAGGGCTAGCGGGAGGTCCCGGGGAGCTGTTTTTT.

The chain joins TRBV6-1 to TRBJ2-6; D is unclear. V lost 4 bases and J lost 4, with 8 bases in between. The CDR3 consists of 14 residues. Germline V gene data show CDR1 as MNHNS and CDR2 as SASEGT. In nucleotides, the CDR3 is TGTGCCAGCAGTGGAAGTCCCGGGGCCAACGTCCTGACTTTC. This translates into CASSGSPGANVLTF.

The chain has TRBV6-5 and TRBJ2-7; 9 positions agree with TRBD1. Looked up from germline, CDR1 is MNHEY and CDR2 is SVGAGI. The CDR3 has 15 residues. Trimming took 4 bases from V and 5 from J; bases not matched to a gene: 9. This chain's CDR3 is CASSWGTGSSDEQYF. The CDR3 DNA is TGTGCCAGCAGTTGGGGGACAGGGAGCAGCGACGAGCAGTACTTC.

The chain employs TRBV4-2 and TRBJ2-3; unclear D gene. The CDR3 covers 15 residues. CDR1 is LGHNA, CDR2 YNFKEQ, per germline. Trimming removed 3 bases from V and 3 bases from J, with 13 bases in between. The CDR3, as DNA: TGTGCCAGCAGCCAGTTACGTCCCAGGACAGATACGCAGTATTTT. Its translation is CASSQLRPRTDTQYF.

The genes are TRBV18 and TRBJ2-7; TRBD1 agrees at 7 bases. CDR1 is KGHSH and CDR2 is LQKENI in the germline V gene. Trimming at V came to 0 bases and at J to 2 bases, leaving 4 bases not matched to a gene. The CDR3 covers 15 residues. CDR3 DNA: TGTGCCAGCTCACCACCGGGACAGAAGACCTACGAGCAGTACTTC. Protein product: CASSPPGQKTYEQYF.

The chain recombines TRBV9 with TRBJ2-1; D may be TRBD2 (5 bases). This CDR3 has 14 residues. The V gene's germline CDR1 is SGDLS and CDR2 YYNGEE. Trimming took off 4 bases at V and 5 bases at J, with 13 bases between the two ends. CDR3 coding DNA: TGTGCCAGCAGCCTCAGCGGACTGAACAATGAGCAGTTCTTC. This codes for CASSLSGLNNEQFF.

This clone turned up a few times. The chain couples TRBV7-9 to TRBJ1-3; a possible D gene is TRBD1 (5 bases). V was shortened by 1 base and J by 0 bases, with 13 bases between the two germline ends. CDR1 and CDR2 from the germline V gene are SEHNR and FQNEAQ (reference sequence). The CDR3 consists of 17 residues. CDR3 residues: CASSLGGGASSGNTIYF. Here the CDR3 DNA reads TGTGCCAGCAGCTTAGGTGGAGGGGCGAGCTCTGGAAACACCATATATTTT.

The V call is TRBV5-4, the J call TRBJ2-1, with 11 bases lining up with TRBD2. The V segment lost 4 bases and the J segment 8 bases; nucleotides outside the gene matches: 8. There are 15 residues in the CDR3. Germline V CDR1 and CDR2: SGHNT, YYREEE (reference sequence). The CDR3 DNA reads TGTGCCAGCAGCCCAGGACTAGCGGGTAAGGATGAGCAGTTCTTC. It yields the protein CASSPGLAGKDEQFF.

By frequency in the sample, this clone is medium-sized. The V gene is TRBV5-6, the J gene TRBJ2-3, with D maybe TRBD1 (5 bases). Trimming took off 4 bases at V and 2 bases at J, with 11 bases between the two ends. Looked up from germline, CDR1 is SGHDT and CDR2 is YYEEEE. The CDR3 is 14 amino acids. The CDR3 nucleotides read TGTGCCAGCAGCGGGGCGCTAGTCACAGATACGCAGTATTTT. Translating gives CASSGALVTDTQYF.

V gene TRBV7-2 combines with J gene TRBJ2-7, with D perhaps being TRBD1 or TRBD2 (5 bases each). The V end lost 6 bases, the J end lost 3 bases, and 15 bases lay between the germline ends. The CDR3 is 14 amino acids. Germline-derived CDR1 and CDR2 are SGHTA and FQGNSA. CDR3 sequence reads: CASRAGTSDYEQYF. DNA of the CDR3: TGTGCCAGCAGGGCAGGGACCTCAGACTACGAGCAGTACTTC.

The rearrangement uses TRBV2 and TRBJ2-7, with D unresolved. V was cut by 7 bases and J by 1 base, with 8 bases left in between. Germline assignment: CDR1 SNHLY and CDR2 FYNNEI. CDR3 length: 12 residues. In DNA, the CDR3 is TGTGCCAGCATCCCGCTATCCTACGAGCAGTACTTC. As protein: CASIPLSYEQYF.

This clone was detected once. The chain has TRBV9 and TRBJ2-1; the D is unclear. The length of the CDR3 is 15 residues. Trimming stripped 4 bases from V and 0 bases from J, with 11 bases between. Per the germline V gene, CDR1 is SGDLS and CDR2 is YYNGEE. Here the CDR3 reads CASSFGGSSYNEQFF. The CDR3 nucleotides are TGTGCCAGCAGCTTTGGTGGTAGCTCCTACAATGAGCAGTTCTTC.

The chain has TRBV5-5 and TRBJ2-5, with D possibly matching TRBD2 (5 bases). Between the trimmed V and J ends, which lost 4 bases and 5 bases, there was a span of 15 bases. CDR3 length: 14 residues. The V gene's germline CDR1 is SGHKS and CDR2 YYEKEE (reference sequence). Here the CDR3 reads CASSRGVSGETQYF. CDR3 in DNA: TGTGCCAGCAGCAGAGGAGTATCGGGGGAGACCCAGTACTTC.